The 19 T cell receptor beta chains below were found in one sample sequenced in a study of blood T cell repertoires in COVID-19. Sequencing used immunoSEQ multiplex PCR; TCRdb keeps in-frame clones, though not all of them. The sample lists some 150,000 clones; more than 65% were seen once. The sequenced sample was peripheral blood. The source of these receptors is a human donor in a cohort sampled during active COVID-19.

This chain joins TRBV4-2 and TRBJ2-1, with TRBD2 matching 7 bases. The CDR3 runs 15 residues. Germline CDR1 and CDR2: LGHNA and YNFKEQ. The J segment lost 9 bases and the V segment lost 0 bases, leaving 8 bases of the junction unmatched. The CDR3 DNA follows: TGTGCCAGCAGCCAAGATCGTGAAAGCGGGGTTGAGCAGTTCTTC. Its translation: CASSQDRESGVEQFF.

The chain joins TRBV28 to TRBJ2-2; 8 bases agree with TRBD1. The CDR3 sequence is 16 residues long. Per germline, CDR1 MDHEN and CDR2 SYDVKM. With 6 bases clipped from V and 1 base from J, the junction kept 7 bases outside the gene matches. CDR3 protein: CASSPYGTGNTGELFF. DNA for the CDR3: TGTGCCAGCAGCCCCTATGGGACAGGGAACACCGGGGAGCTGTTTTTT.

The chain is built from TRBV10-3 and TRBJ2-7; 9 bases line up with TRBD1. The V and J ends lost 4 bases and 0 bases, in that order; junction bases with no gene match: 7. The CDR3 runs to 16 residues. Germline V gene sequence: CDR1 ENHRY, CDR2 SYGVKD. The DNA of the CDR3 is TGTGCCATCAGTGTAATGGACAGGGGCCCCTCCTACGAGCAGTACTTC. It encodes CAISVMDRGPSYEQYF.

The gene calls are TRBV18 and TRBJ2-1; 7 nucleotides agree with TRBD1. The germline CDR1 and CDR2 sequences are KGHSH and LQKENI. V was pared by 3 bases and J by 4 bases, with 18 bases of the junction left unmatched. The CDR3 totals 19 residues. The CDR3 nucleotides are TGTGCCAGCTCACCCCAAGCTGACAGGGTGGGGGTACAATACAATGAGCAGTTCTTC. Translated, it gives CASSPQADRVGVQYNEQFF. Variable domain in full (rest from reference TRBV18 and TRBJ2-1): NAGVMQNPRHLVRRRGQEARLRCSPMKGHSHVYWYRQLPEEGLKFMVYLQKENIIDESGMPKERFSAEFPKEGPSILRIQQVVRGDSAAYFCASSPQADRVGVQYNEQFFGPGTRLTVL.

The V gene is TRBV2, the J gene TRBJ2-2; 10 bases are a match to TRBD1. Germline V gene lookup returns CDR1 SNHLY and CDR2 FYNNEI. J lost 6 bases, V lost 9 bases, and 7 bases had no gene match. This CDR3 comprises 14 residues. The CDR3 region has the DNA TGTGCCAGGACAGGGGGCGGCAGGGCCGGGGAGCTGTTTTTT. This translates into CARTGGGRAGELFF.

This chain joins TRBV6-6 and TRBJ1-5, with 8 bases aligning to TRBD1. With V trimmed by 5 bases and J by 7 bases, 7 bases remained unmatched. Germline CDR1 and CDR2: MNHNY and SVGAGI (reference sequence). This CDR3 is 14 amino acids long. CDR3 sequence (DNA): TGTGCCAGCAGTCAAGGACAGGGAACCCAGCCCCAGCATTTT. Translating it yields CASSQGQGTQPQHF.

This clone was observed a single time. The chain recombines TRBV18 with TRBJ1-5, with D maybe TRBD1 (6 bases). The germline V gene encodes CDR1 KGHSH and CDR2 LQKENI. The CDR3 is 14 amino acids. V shed 3 bases and J shed 3 bases, with 9 bases lying between them. CDR3 protein: CASSPRQDNQPQHF. The DNA of the CDR3 is TGTGCCAGCTCACCCAGACAGGACAATCAGCCCCAGCATTTT.

The rearrangement links TRBV28 to TRBJ2-7; no reliable D call. This CDR3 is 12 amino acids long. The germline V gene has CDR1 MDHEN and CDR2 SYDVKM. Trimming pared 6 bases from V and 4 bases from J, leaving 10 bases between. CDR3 DNA sequence: TGTGCCAGCAGAATTGAGCCATACGAGCAGTACTTC. Translated: CASRIEPYEQYF.

This chain uses TRBV11-1 with TRBJ1-1, with D tentatively TRBD1 (6 bases). Trimming shortened V by 3 bases and J by 1 base, and 9 bases separated the two germline ends. Germline V gene sequence: CDR1 SGHAT, CDR2 FQDESV (reference sequence). The CDR3 covers 14 residues. The CDR3 DNA reads TGTGCCAGCAGCTTGGGACAACGGAACACTGAAGCTTTCTTT. Its translation is CASSLGQRNTEAFF.

The chain combines TRBV19 with TRBJ2-3, with 7 bases that match TRBD2. Germline-derived CDR1 and CDR2 are LNHDA and SQIVND (reference sequence). This CDR3 contains 20 residues. The ends lost 4 bases at V and 2 bases at J; junction bases unmatched: 21. CDR3 residues: CASSTPGLTTKKGVTDTQYF. DNA of the CDR3: TGTGCCAGTAGTACGCCGGGACTAACAACTAAAAAAGGAGTCACAGATACGCAGTATTTT.

The V and J genes are TRBV9 and TRBJ2-7; D ambiguous. The V and J ends lost 0 bases and 2 bases respectively, with 9 bases between them. Germline V CDR1 and CDR2: SGDLS, YYNGEE. The CDR3 runs to 14 residues. The CDR3 DNA is TGTGCCAGCAGCGTAGCCGGAGATCCCTACGAGCAGTACTTC. It encodes CASSVAGDPYEQYF.

The chain joins TRBV12-3 or TRBV12-4 to TRBJ2-1, with 7 bases that match TRBD2. The junction had 7 bases not matched to a gene; V was cut back by 6 bases and J by 8 bases. CDR3 length: 13 residues. The CDR3 sequence: CASRGLGADEQFF. CDR3 DNA sequence: TGTGCCAGCAGAGGACTAGGGGCTGATGAGCAGTTCTTC.

The chain is built from TRBV10-3 and TRBJ2-7, with a weak D call TRBD1 (6 bases). Germline V gene data show CDR1 as ENHRY and CDR2 as SYGVKD. Trimming shortened V by 3 bases and J by 0 bases, and 15 bases separated the two germline ends. The CDR3 spans 16 residues. The CDR3 loop reads CAISDSGTSSSYEQYF. CDR3 nucleotides: TGTGCCATCAGTGATTCCGGGACATCGAGCTCCTACGAGCAGTACTTC.

This chain links TRBV7-2 with TRBJ2-5, with TRBD1 matching over 12 bases. Germline V lookup: CDR1 SGHTA, CDR2 FQGNSA. There are 17 residues in the CDR3. V lost 2 bases, J lost 5 bases, and 9 bases stayed unmatched. The CDR3 DNA is TGTGCCAGCAGCTTACGGGGGGACAGGGGGCGAAGGGAGACCCAGTACTTC. Translation gives CASSLRGDRGRRETQYF. The whole variable domain, filled in from reference TRBV7-2 and TRBJ2-5, reads GAGVSQSPSNKVTEKGKDVELRCDPISGHTALYWYRQSLGQGLEFLIYFQGNSAPDKSGLPSDRFSAERTGGSVSTLTIQRTQQEDSAVYLCASSLRGDRGRRETQYFGPGTRLLVL.

V usage is TRBV19 and J usage is TRBJ1-1, with D possibly matching TRBD1 (5 bases). Trimming took 8 bases from V and 2 from J, leaving 15 bases between them. CDR3 length: 14 amino acids. Germline CDR1 reads LNHDA; CDR2 reads SQIVND (reference sequence). For the CDR3, the DNA is TGTGCCAGTCCCTCCGGCAGGGCTAACACTGAAGCTTTCTTT. Protein product: CASPSGRANTEAFF.

Here the CDR3 reads CASSTGTGTNNEQFF. The CDR3 coding sequence is TGCGCCAGCAGCACCGGGACAGGGACAAACAATGAGCAGTTCTTC. V usage is TRBV5-1 and J usage is TRBJ2-1; 9 positions match TRBD1. J was trimmed by 5 bases and V by 4 bases; bases with no gene match: 7. The CDR3 extends over 15 amino acids. Germline values: CDR1 SGHRS, CDR2 YFSETQ.

The chain couples TRBV5-4 to TRBJ1-2, with 9 positions matching TRBD1. With 2 bases clipped from V and 4 bases from J, the junction kept 3 bases outside the gene matches. The germline gives CDR1 SGHNT, CDR2 YYREEE (reference sequence). The CDR3 is 14 amino acids. CDR3 region: CASSFTGGSYGYTF. CDR3 DNA sequence: TGTGCCAGCAGCTTTACAGGGGGCAGCTATGGCTACACCTTC.

This clone appeared once. CDR3 DNA sequence: TGTGCCAGCACAAACAGGAGATTGGAGACCCAGTACTTC. Its translation: CASTNRRLETQYF. V is TRBV12-3 or TRBV12-4 and J is TRBJ2-5; D is perhaps TRBD1 (5 bases). This CDR3 spans 13 amino acids. V was clipped by 7 bases and J by 5 bases, with 14 bases between them.

This clone was found a few times. V usage is TRBV7-8 and J usage is TRBJ1-5; 9 positions match TRBD1. The CDR3 is 15 residues long. The V segment lost 5 bases and the J segment 7 bases; nucleotides outside the gene matches: 9. Germline values: CDR1 SGHVS, CDR2 FQNEAQ. CDR3 DNA sequence: TGTGCCAGCAGCCCCCGGGACAGGGATAACCAGCCCCAGCATTTT. Translating gives CASSPRDRDNQPQHF.